This T cell receptor (beta chain) was profiled in a study of T cells in Graves' hyperthyroidism and ophthalmopathy. About the study: Specimen type is peripheral blood, collected at initial diagnosis prior to any treatment.

The CDR3 is made up of 12 amino acids. V lost 0 bases and J lost 15, with 12 bases in between. Germline CDR1 reads DFQATT; CDR2 reads SNEGSKA (reference sequence). Orbital computed tomography, thyroid ultrasound, serum thyroxine and TRAb, and clinical symptoms together informed the diagnoses. The PBMCs studied were ones that came from 10 ml fresh peripheral blood. This clonotype was recorded many times. The antigen is undetermined. Points from the study as a whole: Among thyroid clonotypes expanded above 0.001, most also appeared in blood.

Amplified TCR beta CDR3 regions derived from RNA transcripts. Researchers ran a first-round RT-PCR on the TCR CDR3 using the HTBI primer set. TCRdb processed the multiplex PCR reads anew with MiXCR; each CDR3 protein has one entry. This sample yields roughly 560,000 distinct CDR3 sequences, of which roughly 14% are seen a single time; over 3.5% belongs to the top ten. The J gene is TRBJ1-6, the V gene TRBV20-1; D unresolved. The receptor's source is a woman aged 40 to 50 with Graves' ophthalmopathy. The specimen sequenced was blood. The CDR3, as DNA: TGCAGTGCTAGAGATAACCCACTGGACCTCCACTTT. Translation: CSARDNPLDLHF.